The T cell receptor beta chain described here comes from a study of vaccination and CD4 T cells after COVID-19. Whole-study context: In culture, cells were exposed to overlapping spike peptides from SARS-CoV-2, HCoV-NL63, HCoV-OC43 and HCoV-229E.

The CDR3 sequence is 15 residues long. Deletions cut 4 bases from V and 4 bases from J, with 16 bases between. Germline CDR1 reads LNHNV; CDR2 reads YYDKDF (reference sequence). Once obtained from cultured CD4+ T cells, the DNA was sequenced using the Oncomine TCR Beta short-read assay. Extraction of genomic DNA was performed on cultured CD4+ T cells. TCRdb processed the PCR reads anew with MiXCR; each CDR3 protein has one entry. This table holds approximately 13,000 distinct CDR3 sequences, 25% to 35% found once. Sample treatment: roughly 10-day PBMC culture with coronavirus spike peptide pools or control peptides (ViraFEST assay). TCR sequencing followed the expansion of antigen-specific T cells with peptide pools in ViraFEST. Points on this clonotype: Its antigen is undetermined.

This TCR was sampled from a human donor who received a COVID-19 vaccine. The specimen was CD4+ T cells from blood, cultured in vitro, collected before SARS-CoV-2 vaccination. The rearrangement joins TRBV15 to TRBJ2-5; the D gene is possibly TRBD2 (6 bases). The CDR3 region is CATSTPTEGGETQYF. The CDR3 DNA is TGTGCCACCAGCACCCCAACGGAGGGAGGAGAGACCCAGTACTTC. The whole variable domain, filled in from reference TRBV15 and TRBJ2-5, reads DAMVIQNPRYQVTQFGKPVTLSCSQTLNHNVMYWYQQKSSQAPKLLFHYYDKDFNNEADTPDNFQSRRPNTSFCFLDIRSPGLGDTAMYLCATSTPTEGGETQYFGPGTRLLVL.